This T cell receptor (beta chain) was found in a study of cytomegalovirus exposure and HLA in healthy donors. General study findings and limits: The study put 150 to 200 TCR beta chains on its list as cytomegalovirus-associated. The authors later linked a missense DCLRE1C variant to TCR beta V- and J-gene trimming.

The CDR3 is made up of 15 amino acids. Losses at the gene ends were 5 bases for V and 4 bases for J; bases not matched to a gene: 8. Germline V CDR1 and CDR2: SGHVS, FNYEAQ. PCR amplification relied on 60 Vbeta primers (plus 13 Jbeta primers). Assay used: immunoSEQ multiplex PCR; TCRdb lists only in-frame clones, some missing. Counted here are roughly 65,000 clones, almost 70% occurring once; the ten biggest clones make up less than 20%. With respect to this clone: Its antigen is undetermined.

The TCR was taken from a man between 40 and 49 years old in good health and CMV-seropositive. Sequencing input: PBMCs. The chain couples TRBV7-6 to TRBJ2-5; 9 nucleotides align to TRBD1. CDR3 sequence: CASSPMTGGGETQYF. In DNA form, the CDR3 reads TGTGCCAGCAGCCCAATGACAGGGGGGGGAGAGACCCAGTACTTC.